The clone carrying this TCR beta chain occurred many times. These data belong to a study of regulatory T cells in long-lasting Graves disease. Time point denoted: newly diagnosed GD, antithyroid drugs for less than 3 months. Researchers made the TCR library from RNA that was extracted from PBMCs. After removal of 4 bases from V and 2 bases from J, the junction contained 6 bases not matched to a gene. Germline CDR1 reads SGHRS; CDR2 reads YFSETQ. The length of the CDR3 is 15 residues. In building TCR beta libraries, iRepertoire HTBI primers were used together with Arm-PCR of CDR3 regions. TCRdb re-analysed the multiplex PCR reads in MiXCR, keeping a single row per CDR3 protein. The table shows approximately 350,000 distinct CDR3 sequences, with about 12% occurring only once. The sample was also linked to a second study, of T cells in Graves' hyperthyroidism and ophthalmopathy.

Sequenced here: peripheral blood mononuclear cells (PBMCs), sampled at new diagnosis, from a patient treated with antithyroid drugs. The V call is TRBV5-1, the J call TRBJ1-5, with 7 bases identical to TRBD1. The source of this sequence is a young woman with Graves disease. The CDR3 spells CASSPTGRGNQPQHF. The CDR3 coding sequence is TGCGCCAGCAGCCCGACAGGGAGAGGCAATCAGCCCCAGCATTTT. The whole variable domain, filled in from reference TRBV5-1 and TRBJ1-5, reads KAGVTQTPRYLIKTRGQQVTLSCSPISGHRSVSWYQQTPGQGLQFLFEYFSETQRNKGNFPGRFSGRQFSNSRSEMNVSTLELGDSALYLCASSPTGRGNQPQHFGDGTRLSIL.